The present TCR beta chain was sequenced within a study of T cell repertoires in cytomegalovirus infection. Remarks on this clonotype: Antigen: not known. An end of the junction does not agree with germline; a read error may underlie this.

Germline CDR1 is SNHLY and CDR2 is FYNNEI. This CDR3 is built from 17 residues. TCRdb redid the calling of the reads with MiXCR, one entry per CDR3 protein. Among approximately 990,000 distinct CDR3 sequences listed, less than 40% were seen once. Here the sequenced sample was cultured CD8+ T cells from PBMCs, taken from culture after CMV antigen stimulation. The receptor was derived from a human donor in good health (CMV status not recorded). Some clones in this sample may be carry-over from other donors' samples. The V gene is TRBV2, the J gene TRBJ2-1; the match to TRBD1 covers 9 bases. The CDR3 reads CASSDGHRGRSFNEQFF. The CDR3 region has the DNA TGTGCCAGCAGTGACGGGCACAGGGGGCGATCCTTCAATGAGCAGTTCTTC. The entire variable domain, with the rest obtained from reference TRBV2 and TRBJ2-1, is as follows: EPEVTQTPSHQVTQMGQEVILRCVPISNHLYFYWYRQILGQKVEFLVSFYNNEISEKSEIFDDQFSVERPDGSNFTLKIRSTKLEDSAMYFCASSDGHRGRSFNEQFFGPGTRLTVL.